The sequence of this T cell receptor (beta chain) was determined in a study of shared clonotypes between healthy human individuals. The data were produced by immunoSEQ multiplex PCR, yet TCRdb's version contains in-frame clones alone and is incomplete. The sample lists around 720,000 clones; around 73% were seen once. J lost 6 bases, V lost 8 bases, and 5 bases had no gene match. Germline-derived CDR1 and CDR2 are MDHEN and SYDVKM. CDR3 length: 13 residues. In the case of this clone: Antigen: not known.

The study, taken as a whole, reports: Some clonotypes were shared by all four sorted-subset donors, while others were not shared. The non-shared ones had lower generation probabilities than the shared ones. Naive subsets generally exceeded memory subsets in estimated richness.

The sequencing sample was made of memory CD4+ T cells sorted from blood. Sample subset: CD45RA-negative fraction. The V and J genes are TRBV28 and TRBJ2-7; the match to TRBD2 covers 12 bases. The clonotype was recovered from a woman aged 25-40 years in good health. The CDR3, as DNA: TGTGCCAGCTCGACTAGCGGGAGCAGCGAGCAGTACTTC. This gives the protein CASSTSGSSEQYF.